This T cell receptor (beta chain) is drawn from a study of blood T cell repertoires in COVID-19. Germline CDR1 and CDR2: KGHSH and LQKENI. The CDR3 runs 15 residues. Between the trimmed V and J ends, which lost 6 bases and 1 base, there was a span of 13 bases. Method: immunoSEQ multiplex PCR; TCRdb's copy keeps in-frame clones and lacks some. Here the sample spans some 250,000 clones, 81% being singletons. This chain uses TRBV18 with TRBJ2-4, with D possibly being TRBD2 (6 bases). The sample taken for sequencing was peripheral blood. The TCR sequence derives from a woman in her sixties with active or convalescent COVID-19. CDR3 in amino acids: CASSPAGRAKNIQYF. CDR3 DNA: TGTGCCAGCTCCCCCGCGGGAAGGGCCAAAAACATTCAGTACTTC.